The 23 T cell receptor beta chains presented below share a single source sample, sequenced in a study of blood T cell repertoires in COVID-19. Clones were read by immunoSEQ multiplex PCR, and TCRdb kept only the in-frame ones, dropping some. The table records some 220,000 clones, about 85% of them present only once. The sample consisted of peripheral blood. Receptors originate from a woman younger than 35 who had recovered from COVID-19.

The CDR3 sequence is CASSSRDRGTGELFF. CDR3 nucleotides: TGTGCCAGCAGTTCCCGGGACAGGGGAACCGGGGAGCTGTTTTTT. V usage is TRBV6-2 or TRBV6-3 and J usage is TRBJ2-2; 10 bases match TRBD1. The CDR3 covers 15 residues. V lost 4 bases to trimming and J lost 5 bases; unmatched junction nucleotides: 4. Per the germline V gene, CDR1 is MNHEY and CDR2 is SVGEGT.

This clone was found once. The chain couples TRBV6-2 or TRBV6-3 to TRBJ2-2; D not certain. Germline loops: CDR1 MNHEY, CDR2 SVGEGT. Trimming removed 2 bases at V and 7 bases at J, with 14 bases between. The CDR3 consists of 15 residues. The CDR3 spells CASSYTKIRFGELFF. DNA of the CDR3: TGTGCCAGCAGTTACACAAAGATCCGATTCGGGGAGCTGTTTTTT.

The rearrangement uses TRBV13 and TRBJ2-7, with TRBD1 identical over 8 bases. The CDR3 totals 13 residues. Germline V CDR1 and CDR2: PRHDT, FYEKMQ (reference sequence). V trimming: 4 bases; J trimming: 7 bases; junction bases outside the gene matches: 6. CDR3 protein: CASSSTGGGEQYF. The CDR3, as DNA: TGTGCCAGCAGCTCAACAGGGGGTGGTGAGCAGTACTTC.

The V and J genes are TRBV4-1 and TRBJ1-1; D gene unclear. Deletions cut 5 bases from V and 3 bases from J, with 13 bases between. This CDR3 comprises 14 residues. Germline loops: CDR1 MGHRA, CDR2 YSYEKL. CDR3 in amino acids: CASSVRLGDTEAFF. Written as DNA, the CDR3 is TGCGCCAGCAGCGTCCGGTTGGGCGACACTGAAGCTTTCTTT.

The chain employs TRBV12-3 or TRBV12-4 and TRBJ2-7, with 7 bases identical to TRBD1. V lost 4 bases to trimming and J lost 2 bases; unmatched junction nucleotides: 2. This CDR3 is built from 13 residues. CDR3 loop: CASSWGTAYEQYF. CDR3 bases: TGTGCCAGCAGTTGGGGGACAGCCTACGAGCAGTACTTC.

V usage is TRBV19 and J usage is TRBJ2-2, with D unresolved. V lost 2 bases and J 3 bases, leaving 10 bases between the germline ends. Germline CDR1 and CDR2: LNHDA and SQIVND (reference sequence). The length of the CDR3 is 15 residues. CDR3 residues: CASSINVRDTGELFF. DNA of the CDR3: TGTGCCAGTAGTATAAATGTGAGAGACACCGGGGAGCTGTTTTTT.

The rearrangement joins TRBV7-9 to TRBJ1-2, with D possibly matching TRBD1 (5 bases). Trimming took 1 base from V and 3 from J, leaving 12 bases between them. Germline loops: CDR1 SEHNR, CDR2 FQNEAQ (reference sequence). The CDR3 is made up of 15 amino acids. Here the CDR3 reads CASSLDWGDYYGYTF. The CDR3 DNA reads as TGTGCCAGCAGCTTAGATTGGGGCGACTACTATGGCTACACCTTC.

The genes are TRBV29-1 and TRBJ1-3; a weak D match, TRBD1 (5 bases). CDR3 size: 15 residues. Trimming left V 4 bases short and J 4 bases short, with 17 bases between. Germline V gives CDR1 SQVTM, CDR2 ANQGSEA. The CDR3 loop is CSVGGQGGFGNTIYF. The CDR3 DNA follows: TGCAGCGTTGGTGGTCAGGGAGGCTTCGGAAACACCATATATTTT.

In nucleotides, the CDR3 is TGTGCCACCAGTGACCCTCAGGGGAGAGGCTACACCTTC. Encoded protein: CATSDPQGRGYTF. V and J are TRBV24-1 and TRBJ1-2; D perhaps matches TRBD1 (6 bases). The V end lost 4 bases, the J end lost 8 bases, and 13 bases lay between the germline ends. Germline CDR1 is KGHDR and CDR2 is SFDVKD. The CDR3 extends over 13 amino acids.

The chain links TRBV19 to TRBJ2-1, with D perhaps matching TRBD1 (6 bases). The V end lost 1 base, the J end lost 13 bases, and 8 bases lay between the germline ends. From germline, CDR1 is LNHDA and CDR2 SQIVND (reference sequence). The CDR3 is made up of 11 amino acids. CDR3 protein: CASSIGQAQFF. The CDR3 DNA sequence: TGTGCCAGTAGTATAGGACAGGCACAGTTCTTC.

This chain links TRBV4-1 with TRBJ2-7; TRBD2 might be the D (6 bases). Germline CDR1 reads MGHRA; CDR2 reads YSYEKL. V shed 5 bases and J shed 2 bases, with 13 bases lying between them. The CDR3 has 14 amino acids. The CDR3 loop is CASSSRERAYEQYF. CDR3 nucleotide sequence: TGCGCCAGCAGCTCCCGGGAGCGAGCCTACGAGCAGTACTTC.

As DNA, the CDR3 is TGTGCCAGCACCGGGAGGGCTTTTGGCAATGAGCAGTTCTTC. This gives the protein CASTGRAFGNEQFF. This sequence joins TRBV2 and TRBJ2-1; 8 positions match TRBD2. The CDR3 length is 14 residues. V was pared by 7 bases and J by 6 bases, with 8 bases of the junction left unmatched. The germline gives CDR1 SNHLY, CDR2 FYNNEI.

The rearrangement uses TRBV19 and TRBJ2-1; D gene unclear. The ends were cut back, 2 bases at V and 6 bases at J, with 11 bases in the middle. CDR3 length: 14 amino acids. Germline lookup yields CDR1 LNHDA and CDR2 SQIVND (reference sequence). DNA of the CDR3: TGTGCCAGTAGTATATTTAGACTGGGCAATGAGCAGTTCTTC. Translation: CASSIFRLGNEQFF. The full variable domain, rest sourced from reference TRBV19 and TRBJ2-1, is DGGITQSPKYLFRKEGQNVTLSCEQNLNHDAMYWYRQDPGQGLRLIYYSQIVNDFQKGDIAEGYSVSREKKESFPLTVTSAQKNPTAFYLCASSIFRLGNEQFFGPGTRLTVL.

This rearrangement joins TRBV6-5 to TRBJ1-5; maybe TRBD1 (5 bases). The V gene's germline CDR1 is MNHEY and CDR2 SVGAGI. V shed 0 bases and J shed 6 bases, with 9 bases lying between them. This CDR3 contains 14 residues. The CDR3 bases are TGTGCCAGCAGTTACTCGGGGGGAGGTCAGCCCCAGCATTTT. This codes for CASSYSGGGQPQHF.

The genes are TRBV6-1 and TRBJ1-1, with D perhaps TRBD1 (5 bases). Per germline, CDR1 MNHNS and CDR2 SASEGT. The CDR3 has 12 residues. V was pared by 2 bases and J by 8 bases, with 9 bases between. The CDR3 here is CASSELGREAFF. CDR3 bases: TGTGCCAGCAGTGAATTGGGGCGCGAAGCTTTCTTT.

The chain links TRBV6-5 to TRBJ1-1; D remains ambiguous. Germline V lookup: CDR1 MNHEY, CDR2 SVGAGI. The CDR3 spans 14 residues. Between the trimmed V and J ends, which lost 4 bases and 0 bases, there was a span of 9 bases. CDR3 DNA sequence: TGTGCCAGCAGTTCCTTCTACTTGAACACTGAAGCTTTCTTT. Translating gives CASSSFYLNTEAFF.

V gene TRBV28 combines with J gene TRBJ2-2, with 9 bases identical to TRBD1. This CDR3 region has 14 residues. The germline V gene encodes CDR1 MDHEN and CDR2 SYDVKM. Trimming took 6 bases from V and 6 from J; bases not matched to a gene: 5. The CDR3: CASREQGASGELFF. The CDR3 DNA sequence: TGTGCCAGCAGAGAACAGGGGGCCTCCGGGGAGCTGTTTTTT.

The chain recombines TRBV6-6 with TRBJ1-4; no clear D. The germline CDR1 and CDR2 sequences are MNHNY and SVGAGI (reference sequence). With 4 bases removed from V and 8 bases from J, the gap between germline ends came to 17 bases. CDR3 size: 15 residues. CDR3 in amino acids: CASSFDPTEAEKLFF. For the CDR3, the DNA is TGTGCCAGCAGTTTCGACCCTACTGAAGCGGAAAAACTGTTTTTT.

V is TRBV6-4 and J is TRBJ1-5; perhaps TRBD1 as D (5 bases). This CDR3 has 13 residues. Deletions cut 4 bases from V and 4 bases from J, with 8 bases between. The V gene's germline CDR1 is MRHNA and CDR2 SNTAGT. CDR3 residues: CASSAGLNQPQHF. In DNA form, the CDR3 reads TGTGCCAGCAGTGCAGGGCTTAATCAGCCCCAGCATTTT.

The CDR3 spells CATDRGENTEAFF. CDR3 nucleotides: TGCGCCACCGACAGGGGCGAGAACACTGAAGCTTTCTTT. The gene calls are TRBV10-2 and TRBJ1-1; 8 bases are shared with TRBD1. Unmatched junction bases numbered 5, after V lost 10 bases and J lost 1 base. Germline lookup yields CDR1 WSHSY and CDR2 SAAADI. There are 13 residues in the CDR3.

The V call is TRBV7-9, the J call TRBJ2-1, with D perhaps TRBD2 (5 bases). Deletions cut 4 bases from V and 4 bases from J, with 8 bases between. The CDR3 is made up of 13 amino acids. Germline V gene sequence: CDR1 SEHNR, CDR2 FQNEAQ (reference sequence). The CDR3: CASSSDFYNEQFF. The CDR3 coding sequence is TGTGCCAGCAGCTCGGACTTTTACAATGAGCAGTTCTTC. Filled out from reference TRBV7-9 and TRBJ2-1, the complete variable domain reads DTGVSQNPRHKITKRGQNVTFRCDPISEHNRLYWYRQTLGQGPEFLTYFQNEAQLEKSRLLSDRFSAERPKGSFSTLEIQRTEQGDSAMYLCASSSDFYNEQFFGPGTRLTVL.

V and J are TRBV29-1 and TRBJ2-1; 7 bases align to TRBD1. The ends lost 7 bases at V and 4 bases at J; junction bases unmatched: 4. CDR1 and CDR2 from the germline V gene are SQVTM and ANQGSEA. This CDR3 is 12 amino acids long. The CDR3 coding sequence is TGCAGCGCTACGGACAGGTACAATGAGCAGTTCTTC. Translated, it gives CSATDRYNEQFF.

V is TRBV21-1 and J is TRBJ1-1; TRBD1 is the table's D call, not checked against the DNA. TRBV21-1 is given as a pseudogene. CDR3 size: 15 residues. CDR3 in amino acids: CASSYRGGLHTEAFF. The CDR3 bases are TGTGCCAGCAGCTACAGGGGGGGACTTCACACTGAAGCTTTCTTT.